This T cell receptor beta chain was sequenced in a study of post-analysis software for immune sequencing data. Looking at the study overall: The disease courses covered relapsing-remitting, secondary progressive and progressive-relapsing multiple sclerosis. Findings of the study overall: Versus controls, multiple sclerosis patients showed significantly lower diversity (normalized Chao1). Patients carried 5 or 6 TRBV segments more frequently than controls did, and TRBV5-6, TRBV5-1 and TRBV20-1 were among them.

The authors incorporated unique molecular identifiers into the TCR beta cDNA libraries. Some 500,000 cDNA molecules were obtained from about 1 to 10 million T cells. MiXCR was run by TCRdb on the PCR reads, yielding one entry per CDR3 protein. The sample has 750,000 to 950,000 distinct CDR3 sequences; about 57% are singletons. With V trimmed by 2 bases and J by 2 bases, 6 bases remained unmatched. The CDR3 sequence is 17 residues long. Germline values: CDR1 ENHRY, CDR2 SYGVKD. The sample holds a few counts of this clonotype. Its antigen is not known. The rearrangement links TRBV10-3 to TRBJ2-3; TRBD2 matches at 11 bases. The source is a girl aged 5 to 17 with multiple sclerosis. Sequencing was performed on blood. CDR3 amino acids: CAISERGTSGLTDTQYF. The DNA of the CDR3 is TGTGCCATCAGTGAGAGAGGGACTAGCGGCCTCACAGATACGCAGTATTTT.